The 30 T cell receptor beta chains below all came from one sample that was sequenced in a study of beta chain features in type 1 diabetes. TCRB transcripts that were expressed got sequenced, as all of the isolated RNA had been reverse transcribed. TCRdb's copy holds only in-frame clones and misses some; the assay was immunoSEQ multiplex PCR. This table has some 330,000 clones, around 12% appearing once. These receptors' targets are unknown. The study's findings and limits: Across all four CD4+ subsets, people with type 1 diabetes showed modestly shorter TCRB CDR3s.

Sequenced: naive CD4+ T cells from blood. The receptor source for this set is a woman between 18 and 30 years old with type 1 diabetes.

With respect to this clone: The sample has other DNA sequences that encode this CDR3 too. V usage is TRBV12-5 and J usage is TRBJ2-1; 7 bases line up with TRBD2. The germline V gene has CDR1 LGHNT and CDR2 FRNRAP. CDR3 size: 13 residues. Trimming took 3 bases from V and 7 from J; bases not matched to a gene: 3. CDR3 amino acids: CASGLAGGNEQFF. In DNA, the CDR3 is TGTGCTAGTGGTTTAGCCGGGGGGAATGAGCAGTTCTTC.

This clone was observed a handful of times. J is TRBJ2-7 and V is TRBV5-1; 7 nucleotides align to TRBD1. CDR3 length: 14 residues. Germline V gene data show CDR1 as SGHRS and CDR2 as YFSETQ. The V segment lost 2 bases and the J segment 4 bases; nucleotides outside the gene matches: 6. CDR3 DNA sequence: TGCGCCAGCAGCTTCCGACAGGGTACGTACGAGCAGTACTTC. It translates to CASSFRQGTYEQYF. Full variable domain (outside the CDR3, taken from reference TRBV5-1 and TRBJ2-7): KAGVTQTPRYLIKTRGQQVTLSCSPISGHRSVSWYQQTPGQGLQFLFEYFSETQRNKGNFPGRFSGRQFSNSRSEMNVSTLELGDSALYLCASSFRQGTYEQYFGPGTRLTVT.

This clone was seen a few times. The chain employs TRBV6-5 and TRBJ2-7; TRBD1 is a possible D gene (5 bases). Between the trimmed V and J ends, which lost 8 bases and 2 bases, there was a span of 13 bases. CDR1 is MNHEY and CDR2 is SVGAGI in the germline V gene. The CDR3 is 13 residues long. Here the CDR3 DNA reads TGTGCCAGCGGTTCGGCAGGGACCTACGAGCAGTACTTC. This gives the protein CASGSAGTYEQYF.

This clone has more than one count but fewer than ten. V gene TRBV7-9 combines with J gene TRBJ2-1; perhaps TRBD1 as D (6 bases). The CDR3 runs 12 residues. V lost 4 bases to trimming and J lost 7 bases, with 8 bases between them. Germline V gene sequence: CDR1 SEHNR, CDR2 FQNEAQ (reference sequence). CDR3 DNA: TGTGCCAGCAGCTCCGGACAGAATGAGCAGTTCTTC. Residues: CASSSGQNEQFF.

The genes are TRBV4-3 and TRBJ2-7, with 8 bases that match TRBD2. Unmatched junction bases numbered 6, after V lost 0 bases and J lost 5 bases. This CDR3 region has 15 residues. Germline V lookup: CDR1 LGHNA, CDR2 YSLEER. In DNA, the CDR3 is TGCGCCAGCAGCCAAGATCCGACCGGGGGGGACGAGCAGTACTTC. This gives the protein CASSQDPTGGDEQYF.

This clone showed up just a few times. The gene calls are TRBV7-3 and TRBJ2-7, with 7 bases fitting TRBD2. Germline-derived CDR1 and CDR2 are SGHTA and FQGTGA. V trimming: 5 bases; J trimming: 5 bases; junction bases outside the gene matches: 6. CDR3 length: 13 amino acids. The CDR3 sequence: CASSPRTRDEQYF. CDR3 bases: TGTGCCAGCAGCCCCCGGACTAGAGACGAGCAGTACTTC.

The V call is TRBV7-9, the J call TRBJ1-2; tentatively, D is TRBD1 (5 bases). The germline gives CDR1 SEHNR, CDR2 FQNEAQ (reference sequence). The CDR3 runs to 14 residues. Trimming took off 5 bases at V and 6 bases at J, with 16 bases between the two ends. The DNA for the CDR3 is TGTGCCAGCAGCCCCCGGGGGGTCGAACATGGCTACACCTTC. Translation gives CASSPRGVEHGYTF.

The chain couples TRBV6-5 to TRBJ1-6; D unclear. V dropped 4 bases and J dropped 7 bases, with 11 bases sitting between them. There are 14 residues in the CDR3. Germline-derived CDR1 and CDR2 are MNHEY and SVGAGI. CDR3 sequence reads: CASSWTGPNSPLHF. Written as DNA, the CDR3 is TGTGCCAGCAGTTGGACTGGACCGAATTCACCCCTCCACTTT.

Note on this clone: The junction shows a germline mismatch at one end, possibly a read error. This chain joins TRBV7-9 and TRBJ1-4; D unclear. Germline CDR1 and CDR2: SEHNR and FQNEAQ (reference sequence). This CDR3 is 13 amino acids long. The CDR3 coding sequence is TGTGCCAGCAGCTTAGCGGCGGATGTAAAACTAGAATTT. It specifies CASSLAADVKLEF.

This chain joins TRBV18 and TRBJ2-1; D possibly corresponds to TRBD2 (6 bases). Germline V gives CDR1 KGHSH, CDR2 LQKENI. The CDR3 is 13 amino acids. V was trimmed by 4 bases and J by 8 bases, leaving 12 bases between them. The CDR3 DNA reads as TGTGCCAGCTCACGCGGGATGGCGGATGAGCAGTTCTTC. It specifies CASSRGMADEQFF.

The gene calls are TRBV5-6 and TRBJ2-7; D is undetermined. This CDR3 is 14 amino acids long. CDR1 is SGHDT, CDR2 YYEEEE, per germline. V lost 4 bases and J lost 0, with 11 bases in between. This CDR3 reads CASSPRYSSYEQYF. Here the CDR3 DNA reads TGTGCCAGCAGCCCCCGGTATAGCTCCTACGAGCAGTACTTC. The full variable domain, its missing parts supplied by reference TRBV5-6 and TRBJ2-7, is DAGVTQSPTHLIKTRGQQVTLRCSPKSGHDTVSWYQQALGQGPQFIFQYYEEEERQRGNFPDRFSGHQFPNYSSELNVNALLLGDSALYLCASSPRYSSYEQYFGPGTRLTVT.

V usage is TRBV29-1 and J usage is TRBJ2-7, with 13 positions matching TRBD2. Germline CDR1 is SQVTM and CDR2 is ANQGSEA. J lost 2 bases, V lost 4 bases, and 11 bases had no gene match. The length of the CDR3 is 17 residues. The CDR3 loop is CSVGRTWGLAGPYEQYF. The DNA of the CDR3 is TGCAGCGTTGGCCGTACATGGGGACTAGCGGGACCCTACGAGCAGTACTTC.

This chain joins TRBV5-1 and TRBJ1-2, with 10 bases fitting TRBD1. V was pared by 4 bases and J by 5 bases, with 8 bases of the junction left unmatched. This CDR3 region has 15 residues. CDR1 is SGHRS, CDR2 YFSETQ, per germline. The CDR3 here is CASSRGQGSGYGYTF. DNA for the CDR3: TGCGCCAGCAGCCGGGGACAGGGGAGTGGGTATGGCTACACCTTC.

This clone was observed a few times. V is TRBV5-1 and J is TRBJ1-1; 9 bases are shared with TRBD1. Germline V lookup: CDR1 SGHRS, CDR2 YFSETQ. J gave up 5 bases and V 4 bases, and 6 bases lay outside the gene matches. The CDR3 has 14 residues. As DNA, the CDR3 is TGCGCCAGCAGCGCACGGACAGGGGAAACTGAAGCTTTCTTT. Its translation is CASSARTGETEAFF.

V and J are TRBV4-2 and TRBJ2-5; D is unresolved. CDR3 length: 14 residues. Deletions cut 1 base from V and 1 base from J, with 7 bases between. Per the germline V gene, CDR1 is LGHNA and CDR2 is YNFKEQ. Here the CDR3 reads CASSQVDTQETQYF. The DNA of the CDR3 is TGTGCCAGCAGCCAAGTCGACACCCAAGAGACCCAGTACTTC.

The V call is TRBV6-6, the J call TRBJ2-1; D not certain. CDR1 and CDR2 from the germline V gene are MNHNY and SVGAGI (reference sequence). This CDR3 is 12 amino acids long. V was trimmed by 7 bases and J by 8 bases, leaving 12 bases between them. The CDR3 loop is CASTSDRDEQFF. Here the CDR3 DNA reads TGTGCCAGCACCTCAGACCGGGATGAGCAGTTCTTC.

This clone was found a few times. The chain couples TRBV5-6 to TRBJ2-7; 9 nucleotides line up with TRBD2. Germline CDR1 reads SGHDT; CDR2 reads YYEEEE. The CDR3 loop spans 17 amino acids. V shed 0 bases and J 2 bases; nucleotides not matched to a gene: 9. The CDR3 sequence: CASSLVRLADSPYEQYF. The CDR3 region has the DNA TGTGCCAGCAGCTTGGTCAGACTAGCGGACTCCCCCTACGAGCAGTACTTC. The full variable domain, in which reference TRBV5-6 and TRBJ2-7 provide the parts outside the CDR3, is DAGVTQSPTHLIKTRGQQVTLRCSPKSGHDTVSWYQQALGQGPQFIFQYYEEEERQRGNFPDRFSGHQFPNYSSELNVNALLLGDSALYLCASSLVRLADSPYEQYFGPGTRLTVT.

Remarks on this clone: A junction end diverges from the germline sequence, so it may reflect a read error. V is TRBV29-1 and J is TRBJ1-2; D is possibly TRBD1 (5 bases). The CDR3 runs 10 residues. The V gene's germline CDR1 is SQVTM and CDR2 ANQGSEA. For the CDR3, the DNA is TGTTCGGGTTGGACAAATGGCTACACCTTC. It yields the protein CSGWTNGYTF.

V is TRBV10-3 and J is TRBJ2-3; D ambiguous. Between the trimmed V and J ends, which lost 5 bases and 2 bases, there was a span of 11 bases. Per germline, CDR1 ENHRY and CDR2 SYGVKD. This CDR3 contains 14 residues. The CDR3 coding sequence is TGTGCCATCAGTCCGGCTAGTCCCACAGATACGCAGTATTTT. Protein product: CAISPASPTDTQYF.

This clone was observed a handful of times. V and J are TRBV7-2 and TRBJ1-4; D unresolved. Germline CDR1 SGHTA, CDR2 FQGNSA. This CDR3 spans 15 amino acids. Trimming shortened V by 3 bases and J by 6 bases, and 14 bases separated the two germline ends. Here the CDR3 reads CASSFASPPYEKLFF. As DNA, the CDR3 is TGTGCCAGCAGCTTTGCGTCCCCCCCATATGAAAAACTGTTTTTT.

Regarding this clone: Compared with germline, one end of the junction differs, possibly owing to a read error. Here the CDR3 reads CASSSGASYNSPPHF. In DNA form, the CDR3 reads TGCGCCAGCAGCTCAGGGGCCTCCTATAATTCACCCCCCCACTTT. The chain couples TRBV5-1 to TRBJ1-6; TRBD1 might be the D (6 bases). The CDR3 loop spans 15 amino acids. CDR1 SGHRS and CDR2 YFSETQ come from the germline V gene. Based on the CDR3 plus reference TRBV5-1 and TRBJ1-6, the full variable domain is KAGVTQTPRYLIKTRGQQVTLSCSPISGHRSVSWYQQTPGQGLQFLFEYFSETQRNKGNFPGRFSGRQFSNSRSEMNVSTLELGDSALYLCASSSGASYNSPPHFGNGTRLTVT.

This clone was detected only a few times. The chain employs TRBV18 and TRBJ1-2; 8 nucleotides line up with TRBD1. The trim removed 6 bases at V and 8 bases at J, leaving 8 bases unmatched. CDR1 is KGHSH, CDR2 LQKENI, per germline. CDR3 length: 13 residues. CDR3 sequence reads: CASSPGGLEGYTF. CDR3 bases: TGTGCCAGCTCCCCAGGGGGCCTAGAAGGCTACACCTTC.

This clone was observed a handful of times. The CDR3 DNA reads TGTGCCAGCAGCAGCGGGGGGGGAGGAGAGACCCAGTACTTC. It is translated as CASSSGGGGETQYF. The J gene is TRBJ2-5, the V gene TRBV6-5, with TRBD2 matching 10 bases. This CDR3 region has 14 residues. CDR1 is MNHEY and CDR2 is SVGAGI in the germline V gene. The V and J ends lost 6 bases and 4 bases, in that order; junction bases with no gene match: 5.

This sequence joins TRBV30 and TRBJ2-3; D is ambiguous. Germline CDR1 is GTSNPN and CDR2 is SVGIG (reference sequence). Trimming stripped 3 bases from V and 5 bases from J, with 9 bases between. This CDR3 is built from 12 residues. The CDR3 protein is CAWSPVLDTQYF. CDR3 in DNA: TGTGCCTGGAGCCCGGTACTAGATACGCAGTATTTT.

This clone was found a few times. The chain carries TRBV28 and TRBJ1-1; maybe TRBD1 (6 bases). Per the germline V gene, CDR1 is MDHEN and CDR2 is SYDVKM. V was shortened by 3 bases and J by 4 bases, with 12 bases between the two germline ends. The CDR3 extends over 14 amino acids. The CDR3: CASSFGRGVTEAFF. In DNA form, the CDR3 reads TGTGCCAGCAGTTTCGGCAGGGGTGTCACTGAAGCTTTCTTT.

This clone has just a few counts. The DNA is omitted, as the CDR3 cannot be located on it reliably, and the CDR3 follows TCRdb's listing. CDR3 loop: CASSPRVAGGTTKFF. The chain couples TRBV11-2 to TRBJ2-1; no DNA check was done on the table's D call, TRBD2. Including both end residues, the CDR3 is 15 amino acids long. The V gene's germline CDR1 is SGHAT and CDR2 FQNNGV.

The V call is TRBV2, the J call TRBJ2-7; 9 nucleotides agree with TRBD1. V lost 9 bases to trimming and J lost 4 bases; unmatched junction nucleotides: 16. This CDR3 region has 16 residues. Germline values: CDR1 SNHLY, CDR2 FYNNEI. The CDR3 DNA reads as TGTGCCAGACTAGATCCTGTGGGACAGGGTTTATACGAGCAGTACTTC. This translates into CARLDPVGQGLYEQYF.

This clone showed up just a few times. J is TRBJ1-5 and V is TRBV19; 9 bases are a match to TRBD1. The germline V gene encodes CDR1 LNHDA and CDR2 SQIVND (reference sequence). This CDR3 region has 16 residues. The V gene end was trimmed by 7 bases and the J gene end by 4 bases; junction bases not matched to a gene: 11. The CDR3 DNA sequence: TGTGCCAGTATCCAGCGGGACAGGGATAGGAATCAGCCCCAGCATTTT. Its protein product is CASIQRDRDRNQPQHF.

In its sample, this clone was seen a few times. This rearrangement joins TRBV7-8 to TRBJ2-7; 11 bases fit TRBD1. Per the germline V gene, CDR1 is SGHVS and CDR2 is FQNEAQ. The CDR3 loop spans 15 amino acids. J was trimmed by 3 bases and V by 5 bases; bases with no gene match: 6. This CDR3 is CASSPRTGGIYEQYF. CDR3 nucleotides: TGTGCCAGCAGCCCCAGGACAGGGGGCATCTACGAGCAGTACTTC.

There are a few counts of this clone. V and J are TRBV10-3 and TRBJ1-1, with TRBD1 identical over 8 bases. This CDR3 is built from 15 residues. V lost 3 bases to trimming and J lost 1 base; unmatched junction nucleotides: 4. Germline lookup yields CDR1 ENHRY and CDR2 SYGVKD. CDR3: CAISEQTGANTEAFF. The CDR3 coding sequence is TGTGCCATCAGTGAACAGACAGGGGCGAACACTGAAGCTTTCTTT.